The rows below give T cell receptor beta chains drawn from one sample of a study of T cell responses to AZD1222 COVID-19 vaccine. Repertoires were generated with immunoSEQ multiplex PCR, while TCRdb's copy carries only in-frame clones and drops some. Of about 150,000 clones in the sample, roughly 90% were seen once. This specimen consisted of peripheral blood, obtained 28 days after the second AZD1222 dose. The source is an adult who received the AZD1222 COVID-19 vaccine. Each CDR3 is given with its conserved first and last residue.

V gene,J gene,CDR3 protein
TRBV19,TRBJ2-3,CASSIGWDWLSTDTQYF
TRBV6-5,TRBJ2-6,CASSYLLSGANVLTF
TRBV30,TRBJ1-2,CAWSEGDMAGYGYTF
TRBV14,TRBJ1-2,CASSPQGYGYTF
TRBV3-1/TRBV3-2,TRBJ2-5,CASSQAYLGETQYF
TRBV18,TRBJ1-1,CASSHREAGGFGTEAFF
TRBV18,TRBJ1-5,CASSGTGSQPQHF
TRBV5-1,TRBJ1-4,CASSYSPGEKLFF
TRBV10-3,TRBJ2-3,CAISGTSGTDTQYF
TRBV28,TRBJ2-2,CASSLRQNTGELFF
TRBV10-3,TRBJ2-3,CAISESASGRATDTQYF
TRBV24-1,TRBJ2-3,CATSEWTGSTDTQYF
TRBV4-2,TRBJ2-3,CASRDSSGYTDTQYF
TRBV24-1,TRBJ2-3,CATSDLAPRGRAEDTQYF
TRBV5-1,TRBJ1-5,CASSLFGTVGNQPQHF
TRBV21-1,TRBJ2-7,CASSSVPRQYF
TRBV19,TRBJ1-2,CASSGGIAPNYGYTF
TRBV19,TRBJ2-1,CASRLAFSRTTYNEQFF
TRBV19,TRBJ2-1,CASSIGTSSHNEQFF
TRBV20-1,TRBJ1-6,CSAGALSPLHF
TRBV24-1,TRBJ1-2,CATSAIGTGGVNGYTF
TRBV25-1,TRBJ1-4,CASSFGGREKLFF
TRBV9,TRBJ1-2,CASSPTLREGADYGYTF
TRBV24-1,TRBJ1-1,CATSDSGQPMRGAFF
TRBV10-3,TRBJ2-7,CAISQYRDHTYEQYF
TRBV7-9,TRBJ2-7,CASSLAPSGSYEQYF
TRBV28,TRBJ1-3,CASRTDRNSGNTIYF
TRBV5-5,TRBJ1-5,CASSLGPGDQPQHF
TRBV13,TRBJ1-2,CASSLAEVNYGYTF
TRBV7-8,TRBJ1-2,CASSLAGRGDGYTF
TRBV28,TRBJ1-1,CATRNTEAFF
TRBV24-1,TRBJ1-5,CATSDFDQPQHF
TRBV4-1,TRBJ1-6,CASSKTQSGSPLHF
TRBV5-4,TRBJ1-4,CASSLAAGGDEKLFF
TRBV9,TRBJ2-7,CASSDRDSLREQYF
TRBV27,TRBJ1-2,CASSSAFQDNYGYTF
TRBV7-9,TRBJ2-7,CASSGTHSREQYF
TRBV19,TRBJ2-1,CASSIDRKKFF
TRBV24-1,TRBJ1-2,CATSWDGGYTF
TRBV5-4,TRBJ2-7,CASSSGQGDPYEQYF
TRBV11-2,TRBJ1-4,CASSLRQGAGDGINEKLFF
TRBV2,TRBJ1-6,CASRTGGNSPLHF
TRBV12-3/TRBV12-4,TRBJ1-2,CASSLTLSYGYTF
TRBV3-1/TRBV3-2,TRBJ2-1,CASSLTGLSDNEQFF
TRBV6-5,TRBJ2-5,CAGGRDVRGTQYF
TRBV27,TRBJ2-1,CASKGLVVDNEQFF